The text below deals with one T cell receptor (beta chain). This clonotype was picked up a small number of times. Its binding antigen is unknown. Per-base qualities were not stored, and no clone one base away is much larger. The data derive from a study of T cell repertoires in cytomegalovirus infection (dated by TCRdb to about 2019). Background on the whole study: Alongside well-studied HLA-B-restricted epitopes, the peptide stimulations were aimed at recently identified HLA-C-restricted CMV epitopes, whose presentation resists viral immunomodulation. Because public TCR beta signatures pointed to carriage of CMV infection together with the matching HLA type, the HLA type of each donor mattered for the analysis.

The instrument given in TCRdb is Illumina HiSeq 1500. TCRdb reanalyzed the raw reads on its own, using fastp at Q25 for trimming and MiXCR for clone calling, and kept in-frame beta chains. Merged by CDR3 protein, the rows form single entries marked with the most common genes and DNA. The sample table shows 310,000 or so distinct CDR3 sequences, and roughly 25% are seen once. The ten largest clones capture about an eighth of the sample. V and J lose 1 base and 0 bases, and a span of 6 bases separates them. CDR1 and CDR2 are drawn from the germline V gene: SGHAT, FQNNGV. The CDR3 sequence holds 15 residues, the cysteine and phenylalanine included. Only the CDR3 region is kept as DNA, spanning 45 bases read in frame from base 1. The study at large found these results: The ex vivo response was dominated by HLA-C-restricted CMV-specific TCR beta clonotypes, and the single most frequent clonotype in two of eight donors was supplied by these HLA-C-restricted clonotypes. In both this cohort and an independent approximately 370-donor cohort, the cumulative frequency of public TCR beta family members distinguished carriers of CMV infection plus the relevant HLA type.

The treatment or condition label on this specimen signifies: in vitro stimulation with specific CMV peptide epitopes to enrich CMV-specific T cells. The source of this sequence is a human donor in good health (CMV status not recorded). Some clones in this sample may be carry-over from other donors' samples. The sequenced sample was cultured PBMCs, obtained from culture after CMV antigen stimulation. Rearrangement joined TRBV11-2 to TRBJ1-4, and possibly TRBD1, on 5 matching bases. This receptor has the CDR3 CASSLGQTTNEKLFF. The DNA is TGTGCCAGCAGCTTAGGACAGACAACTAATGAAAAACTGTTTTTT.